This record covers a single TCR beta chain. This sample is part of a study of blood T cell repertoires in COVID-19. The method was immunoSEQ multiplex PCR; TCRdb's version includes in-frame clones alone and lacks a portion of them. Counted here are approximately 190,000 clones, roughly 88% occurring once; the ten biggest clones make up 5% to 7.5%. CDR3 size: 15 residues. Germline assignment: CDR1 MNHEY and CDR2 SVGAGI. Deletions cut 3 bases from V and 1 base from J, with 12 bases between. This clonotype was sampled from a woman aged 40 to 50 who had recovered from COVID-19. Sequencing was carried out using peripheral blood. The chain joins TRBV6-5 to TRBJ1-1, with D uncertain. The CDR3 sequence is CASSYREGRNTEAFF. In DNA form, the CDR3 reads TGTGCCAGCAGTTATAGGGAGGGTAGGAACACTGAAGCTTTCTTT.